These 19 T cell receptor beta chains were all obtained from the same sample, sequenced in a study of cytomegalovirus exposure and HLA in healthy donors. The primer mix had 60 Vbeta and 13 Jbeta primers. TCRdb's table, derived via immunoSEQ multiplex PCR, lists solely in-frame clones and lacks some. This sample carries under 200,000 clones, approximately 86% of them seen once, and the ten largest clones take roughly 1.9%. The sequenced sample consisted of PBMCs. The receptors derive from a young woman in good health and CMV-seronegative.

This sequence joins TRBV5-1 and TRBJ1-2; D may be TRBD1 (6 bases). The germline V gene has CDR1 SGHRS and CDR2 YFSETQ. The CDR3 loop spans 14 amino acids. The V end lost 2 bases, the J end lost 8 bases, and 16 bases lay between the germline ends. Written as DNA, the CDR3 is TGCGCCAGCAGCTTATTGGGGGCAGGTGAAGGCTACACCTTC. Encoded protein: CASSLLGAGEGYTF.

DNA of the CDR3: TGTGCCAGCAGCCCTCGCCGGGACTCCCGGGATTACGAGCAGTACTTC. Protein sequence: CASSPRRDSRDYEQYF. The V and J genes are TRBV21-1 and TRBJ2-7; the table's D call TRBD2 went unverified against the DNA. TRBV21-1 is annotated as a pseudogene. This CDR3 has 16 residues.

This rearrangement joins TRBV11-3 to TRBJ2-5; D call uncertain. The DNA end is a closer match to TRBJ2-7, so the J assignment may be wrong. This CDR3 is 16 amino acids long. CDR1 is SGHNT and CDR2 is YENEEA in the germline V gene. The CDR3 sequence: CASSLTARHQVYEQYF. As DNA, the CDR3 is TGTGCCAGCAGCTTAACTGCCCGTCATCAGGTCTACGAGCAGTACTTC.

The CDR3 here is CASSLDRRNYGYTF. DNA of the CDR3: TGTGCCAGCAGTTTGGACAGACGCAACTATGGCTACACCTTC. The V gene is TRBV27, the J gene TRBJ1-2, with TRBD1 as a possible D gene (6 bases). Germline V gene sequence: CDR1 MNHEY, CDR2 SMNVEV (reference sequence). This CDR3 is built from 14 residues. V gave up 3 bases and J gave up 2 bases, with 10 bases separating them.

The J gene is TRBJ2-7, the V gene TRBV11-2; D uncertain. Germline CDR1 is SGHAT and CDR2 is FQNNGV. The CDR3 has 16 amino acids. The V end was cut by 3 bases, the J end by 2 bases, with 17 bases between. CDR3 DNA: TGTGCCAGCAGCTTTAATCGGTTGCCGATCCCCTACGAGCAGTACTTC. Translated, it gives CASSFNRLPIPYEQYF.

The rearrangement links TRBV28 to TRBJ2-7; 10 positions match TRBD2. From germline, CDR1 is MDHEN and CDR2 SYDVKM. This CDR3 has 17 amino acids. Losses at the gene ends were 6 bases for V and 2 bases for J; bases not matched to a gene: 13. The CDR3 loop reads CASREAGGPPLAYEQYF. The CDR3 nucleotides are TGTGCCAGCAGGGAAGCGGGAGGGCCCCCTTTGGCCTACGAGCAGTACTTC.

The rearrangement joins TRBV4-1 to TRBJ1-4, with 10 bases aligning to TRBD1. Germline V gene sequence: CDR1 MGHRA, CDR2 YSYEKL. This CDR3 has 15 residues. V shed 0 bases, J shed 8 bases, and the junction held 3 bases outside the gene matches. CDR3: CASSQDLGQGEKLFF. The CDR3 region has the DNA TGCGCCAGCAGCCAAGATCTGGGACAGGGGGAAAAACTGTTTTTT.

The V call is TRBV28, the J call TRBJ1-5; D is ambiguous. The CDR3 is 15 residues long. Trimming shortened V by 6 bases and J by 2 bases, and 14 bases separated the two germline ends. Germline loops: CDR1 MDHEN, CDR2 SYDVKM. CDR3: CASSLGSGGNQPQHF. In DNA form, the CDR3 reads TGTGCCAGCAGCCTCGGGAGCGGGGGCAATCAGCCCCAGCATTTT.

This CDR3 is CASSEQGQETQYF. The CDR3 nucleotides read TGTGCCAGCAGCGAACAGGGGCAAGAGACCCAGTACTTC. This chain connects TRBV6-5 to TRBJ2-5, with TRBD1 matching over 7 bases. Germline loops: CDR1 MNHEY, CDR2 SVGAGI. This CDR3 is 13 amino acids long. V shed 6 bases and J 2 bases; nucleotides not matched to a gene: 3.

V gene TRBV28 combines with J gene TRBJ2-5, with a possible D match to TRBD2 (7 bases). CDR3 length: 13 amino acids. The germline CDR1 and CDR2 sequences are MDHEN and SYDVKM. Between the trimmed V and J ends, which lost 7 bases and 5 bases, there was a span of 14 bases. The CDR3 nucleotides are TGTGCCAGCACCCCGGGGGGCCGGGAGACCCAGTACTTC. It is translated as CASTPGGRETQYF. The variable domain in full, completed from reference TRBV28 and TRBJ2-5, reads DVKVTQSSRYLVKRTGEKVFLECVQDMDHENMFWYRQDPGLGLRLIYFSYDVKMKEKGDIPEGYSVSREKKERFSLILESASTNQTSMYLCASTPGGRETQYFGPGTRLLVL.

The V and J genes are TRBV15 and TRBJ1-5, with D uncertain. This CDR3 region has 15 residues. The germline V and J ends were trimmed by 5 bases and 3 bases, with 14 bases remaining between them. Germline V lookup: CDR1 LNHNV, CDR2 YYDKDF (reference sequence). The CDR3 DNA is TGTGCCACCAGCTCTCCCAGTGGGCCCAATCAGCCCCAGCATTTT. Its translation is CATSSPSGPNQPQHF.

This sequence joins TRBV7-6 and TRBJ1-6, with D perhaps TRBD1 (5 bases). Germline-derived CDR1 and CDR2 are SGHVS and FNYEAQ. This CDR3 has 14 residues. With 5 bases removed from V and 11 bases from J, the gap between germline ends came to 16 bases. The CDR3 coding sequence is TGTGCCAGCAGCGTGGACATAAGGGGTCCACCCCTCCACTTT. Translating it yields CASSVDIRGPPLHF.

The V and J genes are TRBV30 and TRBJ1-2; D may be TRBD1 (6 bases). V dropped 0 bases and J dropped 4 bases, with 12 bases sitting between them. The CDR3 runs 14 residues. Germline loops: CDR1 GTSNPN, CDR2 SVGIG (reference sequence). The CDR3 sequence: CAWSVRTASYGYTF. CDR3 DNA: TGTGCCTGGAGTGTAAGGACAGCGAGCTATGGCTACACCTTC. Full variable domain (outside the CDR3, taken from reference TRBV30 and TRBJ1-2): SQTIHQWPATLVQPVGSPLSLECTVEGTSNPNLYWYRQAAGRGLQLLFYSVGIGQISSEVPQNLSASRPQDRQFILSSKKLLLSDSGFYLCAWSVRTASYGYTFGSGTRLTVV.

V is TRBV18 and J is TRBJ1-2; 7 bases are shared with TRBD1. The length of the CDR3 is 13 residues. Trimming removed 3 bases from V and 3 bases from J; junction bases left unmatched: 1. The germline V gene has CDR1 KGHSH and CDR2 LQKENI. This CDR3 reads CASSPGQDYGYTF. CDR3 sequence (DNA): TGTGCCAGCTCACCCGGACAGGACTATGGCTACACCTTC.

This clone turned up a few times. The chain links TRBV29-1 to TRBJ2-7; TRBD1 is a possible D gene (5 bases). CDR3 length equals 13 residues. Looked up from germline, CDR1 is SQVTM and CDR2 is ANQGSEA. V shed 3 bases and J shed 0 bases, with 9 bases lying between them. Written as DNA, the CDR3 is TGCAGCGTTGAGCCGGACAACTCCTACGAGCAGTACTTC. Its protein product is CSVEPDNSYEQYF.

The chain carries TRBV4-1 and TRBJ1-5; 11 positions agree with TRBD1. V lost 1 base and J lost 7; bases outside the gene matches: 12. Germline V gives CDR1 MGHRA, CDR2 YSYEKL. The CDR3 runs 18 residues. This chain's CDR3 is CASSQGPRTGGLRQPQHF. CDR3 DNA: TGCGCCAGCAGCCAAGGCCCCCGGACAGGGGGCTTACGGCAGCCCCAGCATTTT.

The CDR3 protein is CAAGTGIPSPLHF. As DNA, the CDR3 is TGTGCCGCCGGGACAGGGATACCTTCACCCCTCCACTTT. The chain carries TRBV6-5 and TRBJ1-6; 9 bases match TRBD1. V was clipped by 11 bases and J by 9 bases; unmatched bases: 8. The CDR3 has 13 residues. Germline V gene sequence: CDR1 MNHEY, CDR2 SVGAGI.

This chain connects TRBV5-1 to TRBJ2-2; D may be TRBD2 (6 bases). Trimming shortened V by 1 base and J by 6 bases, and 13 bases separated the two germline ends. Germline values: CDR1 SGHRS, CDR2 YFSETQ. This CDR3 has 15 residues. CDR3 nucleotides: TGCGCCAGCAGCTTGACCGGGAGAAGGGCCGGGGAGCTGTTTTTT. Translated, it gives CASSLTGRRAGELFF. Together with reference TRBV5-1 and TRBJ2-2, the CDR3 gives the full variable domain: KAGVTQTPRYLIKTRGQQVTLSCSPISGHRSVSWYQQTPGQGLQFLFEYFSETQRNKGNFPGRFSGRQFSNSRSEMNVSTLELGDSALYLCASSLTGRRAGELFFGEGSRLTVL.

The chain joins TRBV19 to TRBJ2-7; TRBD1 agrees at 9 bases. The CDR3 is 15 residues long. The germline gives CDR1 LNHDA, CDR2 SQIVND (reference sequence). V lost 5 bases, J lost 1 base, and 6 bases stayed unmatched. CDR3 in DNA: TGTGCCAGTAGTTTACAGGGGGCCCCTTCCTACGAGCAGTACTTC. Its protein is CASSLQGAPSYEQYF. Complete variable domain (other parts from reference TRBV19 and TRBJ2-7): DGGITQSPKYLFRKEGQNVTLSCEQNLNHDAMYWYRQDPGQGLRLIYYSQIVNDFQKGDIAEGYSVSREKKESFPLTVTSAQKNPTAFYLCASSLQGAPSYEQYFGPGTRLTVT.